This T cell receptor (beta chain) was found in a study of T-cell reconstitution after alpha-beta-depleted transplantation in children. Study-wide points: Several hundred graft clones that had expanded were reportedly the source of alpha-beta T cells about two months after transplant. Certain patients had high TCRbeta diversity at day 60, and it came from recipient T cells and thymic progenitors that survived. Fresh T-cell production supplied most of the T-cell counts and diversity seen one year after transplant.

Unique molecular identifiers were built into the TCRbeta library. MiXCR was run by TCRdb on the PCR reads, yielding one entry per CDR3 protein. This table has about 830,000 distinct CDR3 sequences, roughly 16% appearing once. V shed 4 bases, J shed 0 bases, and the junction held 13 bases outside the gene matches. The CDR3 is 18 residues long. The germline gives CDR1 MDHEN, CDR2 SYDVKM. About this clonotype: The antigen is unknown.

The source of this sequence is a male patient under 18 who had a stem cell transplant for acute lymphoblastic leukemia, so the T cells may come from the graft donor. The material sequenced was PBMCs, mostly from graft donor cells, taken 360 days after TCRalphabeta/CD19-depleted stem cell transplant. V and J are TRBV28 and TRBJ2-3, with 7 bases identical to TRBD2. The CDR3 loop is CASSSLRSSGDSTDTQYF. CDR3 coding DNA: TGTGCCAGCAGTTCCCTCAGATCTAGCGGAGATAGCACAGATACGCAGTATTTT.